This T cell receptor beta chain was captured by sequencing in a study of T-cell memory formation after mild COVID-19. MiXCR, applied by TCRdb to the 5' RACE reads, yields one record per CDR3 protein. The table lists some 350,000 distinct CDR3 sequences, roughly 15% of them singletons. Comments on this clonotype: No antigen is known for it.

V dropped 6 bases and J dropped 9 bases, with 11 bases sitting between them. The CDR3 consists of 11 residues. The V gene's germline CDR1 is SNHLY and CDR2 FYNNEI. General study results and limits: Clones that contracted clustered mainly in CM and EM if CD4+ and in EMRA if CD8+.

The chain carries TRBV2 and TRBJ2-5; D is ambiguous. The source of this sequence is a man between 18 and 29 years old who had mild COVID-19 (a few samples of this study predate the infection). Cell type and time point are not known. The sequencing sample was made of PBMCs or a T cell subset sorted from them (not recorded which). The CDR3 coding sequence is TGTGCCAGCAGGACCGTTGGAGCCCAGTACTTC. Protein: CASRTVGAQYF.